The next 12 T cell receptor beta chains were all read from a single sample in a study of blood T cells in healthy people across ages. Primed by a sample-barcoded 5' primer and a J-beta primer mix, a second PCR proceeded for about 6 to 11 cycles. TCRdb re-called the 5' RACE reads through MiXCR, storing one row per CDR3 protein. Of fewer than 2 million distinct CDR3 sequences detected, approximately 40% appear once; the ten largest clones hold roughly 23%. Source material: blood. The source is a human donor in good health.

This clonotype came up a few times. The chain is built from TRBV4-3 and TRBJ1-6; D is unclear. CDR1 is LGHNA and CDR2 is YSLEER in the germline V gene. The CDR3 consists of 13 residues. Trimming stripped 5 bases from V and 8 bases from J, with 10 bases between. The CDR3 sequence: CASSGPRHSPLHF. CDR3 coding DNA: TGCGCCAGCAGCGGCCCGAGACATTCACCCCTCCACTTT.

The chain combines TRBV9 with TRBJ1-5; D gene uncertain. CDR1 is SGDLS, CDR2 YYNGEE, per germline. The length of the CDR3 is 15 residues. V was shortened by 0 bases and J by 6 bases, with 13 bases between the two germline ends. CDR3: CASSVAGEEGQPQHF. CDR3 in DNA: TGTGCCAGCAGCGTAGCTGGGGAGGAGGGTCAGCCCCAGCATTTT.

This clonotype has a handful of counts. The gene calls are TRBV7-9 and TRBJ2-3; no clear D gene. The V end was cut by 5 bases, the J end by 5 bases, with 14 bases between. CDR1 SEHNR and CDR2 FQNEAQ come from the germline V gene (reference sequence). The CDR3 is 14 residues long. CDR3: CASSLSGPLDTQYF. CDR3 sequence (DNA): TGTGCCAGCAGCCTCTCCGGCCCCTTAGATACGCAGTATTTT.

The V and J genes are TRBV29-1 and TRBJ2-7, with D unclear. The CDR3 spans 13 residues. V was clipped by 6 bases and J by 7 bases, with 19 bases between them. Germline assignment: CDR1 SQVTM and CDR2 ANQGSEA. Here the CDR3 DNA reads TGCAGCGTCGATCCTCAAGGGATCCATGAGCAGTACTTC. Encoded protein: CSVDPQGIHEQYF.

This clonotype has just a few counts. This CDR3 is CASSYDSGLEQYF. In nucleotides, the CDR3 is TGTGCCAGCAGTTACGATTCCGGGCTCGAGCAGTACTTC. The chain has TRBV6-5 and TRBJ2-7; unclear D gene. The CDR3 spans 13 residues. Germline V gene data show CDR1 as MNHEY and CDR2 as SVGAGI. V was shortened by 2 bases and J by 6 bases, with 11 bases between the two germline ends.

This clonotype occurred a few times. This sequence joins TRBV10-3 and TRBJ2-7; no clear D. Per the germline V gene, CDR1 is ENHRY and CDR2 is SYGVKD. The CDR3 runs 13 residues. V was cut by 4 bases and J by 0 bases, with 7 bases left in between. CDR3 amino acids: CAISGGISYEQYF. CDR3 in DNA: TGTGCCATCAGTGGCGGAATCTCCTACGAGCAGTACTTC.

The chain employs TRBV7-6 and TRBJ1-5, with unresolved D. The V gene's germline CDR1 is SGHVS and CDR2 FNYEAQ. CDR3 length equals 15 residues. Trimming shortened V by 4 bases and J by 1 base, and 11 bases separated the two germline ends. In DNA, the CDR3 is TGTGCCAGCAGCTCTTCTGCGGTCAGCAATCAGCCCCAGCATTTT. Protein sequence: CASSSSAVSNQPQHF. Based on the CDR3 plus reference TRBV7-6 and TRBJ1-5, the full variable domain is GAGVSQSPRYKVTKRGQDVALRCDPISGHVSLYWYRQALGQGPEFLTYFNYEAQQDKSGLPNDRFSAERPEGSISTLTIQRTEQRDSAMYRCASSSSAVSNQPQHFGDGTRLSIL.

V is TRBV7-9 and J is TRBJ1-2; D call uncertain. Deletions cut 1 base from V and 8 bases from J, with 11 bases between. The V gene's germline CDR1 is SEHNR and CDR2 FQNEAQ (reference sequence). This CDR3 has 13 residues. Here the CDR3 DNA reads TGTGCCAGCAGCTTAGGGACCGACGAGGGCTACACCTTC. It codes for CASSLGTDEGYTF.

The rearrangement joins TRBV5-1 to TRBJ2-3; 12 bases match TRBD2. CDR3 length equals 17 residues. The germline V gene has CDR1 SGHRS and CDR2 YFSETQ. The ends lost 0 bases at V and 8 bases at J; junction bases unmatched: 10. CDR3 residues: CASSLVVTSGGPGTQYF. For the CDR3, the DNA is TGCGCCAGCAGCTTGGTGGTCACTAGCGGGGGGCCAGGTACGCAGTATTTT. Together with reference TRBV5-1 and TRBJ2-3, the CDR3 gives the full variable domain: KAGVTQTPRYLIKTRGQQVTLSCSPISGHRSVSWYQQTPGQGLQFLFEYFSETQRNKGNFPGRFSGRQFSNSRSEMNVSTLELGDSALYLCASSLVVTSGGPGTQYFGPGTRLTVL.

The rearrangement links TRBV9 to TRBJ2-1, with 8 bases matching TRBD1. The CDR3 is made up of 16 amino acids. V gave up 3 bases and J gave up 0 bases; unmatched junction bases: 5. CDR1 is SGDLS, CDR2 YYNGEE, per germline. CDR3 in DNA: TGTGCCAGCAGCGCTCAACAGGGGGTCTCCTACAATGAGCAGTTCTTC. This translates into CASSAQQGVSYNEQFF. Based on the CDR3 plus reference TRBV9 and TRBJ2-1, the full variable domain is DSGVTQTPKHLITATGQRVTLRCSPRSGDLSVYWYQQSLDQGLQFLIQYYNGEERAKGNILERFSAQQFPDLHSELNLSSLELGDSALYFCASSAQQGVSYNEQFFGPGTRLTVL.

This clonotype occurred many times. The chain couples TRBV29-1 to TRBJ2-5, with D unclear. Trimming took off 0 bases at V and 3 bases at J, with 11 bases between the two ends. Germline-derived CDR1 and CDR2 are SQVTM and ANQGSEA. This CDR3 contains 14 residues. The CDR3 loop reads CSVEDSSWEETQYF. In DNA, the CDR3 is TGCAGCGTTGAAGATTCGTCCTGGGAAGAGACCCAGTACTTC.

CDR3 DNA sequence: TGTGCCAGCAGCTTCCCCATGAGCACAGATACGCAGTATTTT. Residues: CASSFPMSTDTQYF. V and J are TRBV7-6 and TRBJ2-3; no reliable D call. In germline, CDR1 is SGHVS, CDR2 FNYEAQ. There are 14 residues in the CDR3. Trimming took 3 bases from V and 0 from J, leaving 7 bases between them.